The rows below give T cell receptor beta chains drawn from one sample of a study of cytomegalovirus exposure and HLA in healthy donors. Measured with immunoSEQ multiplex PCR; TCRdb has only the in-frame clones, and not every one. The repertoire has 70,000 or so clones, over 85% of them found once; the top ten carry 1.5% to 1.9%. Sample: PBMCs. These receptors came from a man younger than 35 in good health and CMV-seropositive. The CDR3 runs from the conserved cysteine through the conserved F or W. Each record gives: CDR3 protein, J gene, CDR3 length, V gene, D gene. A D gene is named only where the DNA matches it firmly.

CDR3 protein: CASSHQGQGNTGELFF
J gene: TRBJ2-2
CDR3 length: 16
V gene: TRBV28
D gene: TRBD1

CDR3 protein: CAISKDSMNTEAFF
J gene: TRBJ1-1
CDR3 length: 14
V gene: TRBV10-3
D gene: -

CDR3 protein: CASSPVGLAGGTYEQYF
J gene: TRBJ2-7
CDR3 length: 17
V gene: TRBV18
D gene: TRBD2

CDR3 protein: CASTRVTSGNTIYF
J gene: TRBJ1-3
CDR3 length: 14
V gene: TRBV19
D gene: -

CDR3 protein: CASSMTGGNQPQHF
J gene: TRBJ1-5
CDR3 length: 14
V gene: TRBV19
D gene: TRBD1

CDR3 protein: CASSEVGLYEQYF
J gene: TRBJ2-7
CDR3 length: 13
V gene: TRBV19
D gene: -

CDR3 protein: CASSRRGVTEQFF
J gene: TRBJ2-1
CDR3 length: 13
V gene: TRBV7-3
D gene: TRBD2

CDR3 protein: CASLRVNTGELFF
J gene: TRBJ2-2
CDR3 length: 13
V gene: TRBV11-2
D gene: -

CDR3 protein: CASSDRAKGTGELFF
J gene: TRBJ2-2
CDR3 length: 15
V gene: TRBV25-1
D gene: -

CDR3 protein: CASSYSGTGLLHGYTF
J gene: TRBJ1-2
CDR3 length: 16
V gene: TRBV6-5
D gene: TRBD1

CDR3 protein: CASSLRGGELFF
J gene: TRBJ2-2
CDR3 length: 12
V gene: TRBV6-5
D gene: -

CDR3 protein: CASSLETSGLYEQYF
J gene: TRBJ2-7
CDR3 length: 15
V gene: TRBV11-3
D gene: TRBD2

CDR3 protein: CASSLSFGANEQFF
J gene: TRBJ2-1
CDR3 length: 14
V gene: TRBV27
D gene: -

CDR3 protein: CASSTERDRDAEAFF
J gene: TRBJ1-1
CDR3 length: 15
V gene: TRBV13
D gene: TRBD1

CDR3 protein: CASSNRGPMRNEQFF
J gene: TRBJ2-1
CDR3 length: 15
V gene: TRBV7-6
D gene: -

CDR3 protein: CASRPQAGGNQPQHF
J gene: TRBJ1-5
CDR3 length: 15
V gene: TRBV19
D gene: -

CDR3 protein: CASSSTGQGVSYEQYF
J gene: TRBJ2-7
CDR3 length: 16
V gene: TRBV28
D gene: TRBD1

CDR3 protein: CASSDRGLSEAFF
J gene: TRBJ1-1
CDR3 length: 13
V gene: TRBV28
D gene: TRBD1

CDR3 protein: CASSQTSRFQETQYF
J gene: TRBJ2-5
CDR3 length: 15
V gene: TRBV28
D gene: TRBD2

CDR3 protein: CASSSSGNEQFF
J gene: TRBJ2-1
CDR3 length: 12
V gene: TRBV10-1
D gene: -

CDR3 protein: CASSPNSGSSYNEQFF
J gene: TRBJ2-1
CDR3 length: 16
V gene: TRBV18
D gene: TRBD2

CDR3 protein: CASSYNPRGGTEAFF
J gene: TRBJ1-1
CDR3 length: 15
V gene: TRBV6-6
D gene: -

CDR3 protein: CASSLLQGSLNEQFF
J gene: TRBJ2-1
CDR3 length: 15
V gene: TRBV5-1
D gene: -

CDR3 protein: CASSLRGPPTDTQYF
J gene: TRBJ2-3
CDR3 length: 15
V gene: TRBV7-6
D gene: TRBD1

CDR3 protein: CAYTSSKAPLLYNEQFF
J gene: TRBJ2-1
CDR3 length: 17
V gene: TRBV30
D gene: -

CDR3 protein: CASKQGDTGELFF
J gene: TRBJ2-2
CDR3 length: 13
V gene: TRBV6-1
D gene: TRBD1

CDR3 protein: CASSSGGEDTQYF
J gene: TRBJ2-3
CDR3 length: 13
V gene: TRBV7-9
D gene: -

CDR3 protein: CASSWGPGTGHDGYTF
J gene: TRBJ1-2
CDR3 length: 16
V gene: TRBV28
D gene: TRBD1

CDR3 protein: CAWSPWTSGGELFF
J gene: TRBJ2-2
CDR3 length: 14
V gene: TRBV30
D gene: TRBD2

CDR3 protein: CAWNSDRAGGNTIYF
J gene: TRBJ1-3
CDR3 length: 15
V gene: TRBV30
D gene: TRBD1

CDR3 protein: CASSPTRSSYNEQFF
J gene: TRBJ2-1
CDR3 length: 15
V gene: TRBV6-1
D gene: -